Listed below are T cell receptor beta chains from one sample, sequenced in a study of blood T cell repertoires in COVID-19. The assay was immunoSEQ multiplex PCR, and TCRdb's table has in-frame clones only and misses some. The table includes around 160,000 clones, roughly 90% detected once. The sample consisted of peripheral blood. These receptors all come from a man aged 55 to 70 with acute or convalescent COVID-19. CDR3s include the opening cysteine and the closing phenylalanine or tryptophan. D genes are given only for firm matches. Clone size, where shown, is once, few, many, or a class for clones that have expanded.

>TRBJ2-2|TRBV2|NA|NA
TGTGCCAGCAGTCCCAGCGGGGAGCTGTTTTTT
CASSPSGELFF
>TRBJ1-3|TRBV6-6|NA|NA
TGTGCCAGCGTTGACATTCTGAGCTCTGGAAACACCATATATTTT
CASVDILSSGNTIYF
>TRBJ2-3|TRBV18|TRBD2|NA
TGTGCCAGCTCACCCCCCGCGGGGGGAAACCCAGATACGCAGTATTTT
CASSPPAGGNPDTQYF
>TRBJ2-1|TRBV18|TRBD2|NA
TGTGCCAGCTCTCCGGGACTAGTCCTTCGGTACAATGAGCAGTTCTTC
CASSPGLVLRYNEQFF
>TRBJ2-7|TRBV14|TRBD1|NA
TGTGCCAGCAGCCAAGAGATACGGACAGGGATAAACGAGCAGTACTTC
CASSQEIRTGINEQYF
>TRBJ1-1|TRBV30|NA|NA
TGTGCCTGGAGTCGAACGGGGAACACTGAAGCTTTCTTT
CAWSRTGNTEAFF
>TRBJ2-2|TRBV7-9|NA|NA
TGTGCCAACAAATTGACAGTCTCGAACACCGGGGAGCTGTTTTTT
CANKLTVSNTGELFF
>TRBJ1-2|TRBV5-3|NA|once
TGTGCCAGAAGCTTGGGGCAGGAGGTACGCTATGGCTACACCTTC
CARSLGQEVRYGYTF
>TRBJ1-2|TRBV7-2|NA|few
TGTGCCAGCAGCCTAGGGTCAGGACAAATCTATGGCTACACCTTC
CASSLGSGQIYGYTF
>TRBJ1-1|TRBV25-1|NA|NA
TGTGCCAGCAGCGGGGGTGGTTCTGAAGCTTTCTTT
CASSGGGSEAFF
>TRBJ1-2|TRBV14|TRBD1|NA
TGTGCCAGCAGCCAAGTTGCGGACAGGGGAGAAAACTATGGCTACACCTTC
CASSQVADRGENYGYTF
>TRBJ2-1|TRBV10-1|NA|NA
TGCGCCAGCAGTGAGTCGAGCTCGGGTCGAGCCAATGAGCAGTTCTTC
CASSESSSGRANEQFF
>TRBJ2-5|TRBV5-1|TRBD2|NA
TGCGCCAGCGGGGGCGGGGGGGAGACCCAGTACTTC
CASGGGGETQYF
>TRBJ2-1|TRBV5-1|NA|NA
TGCGCCAGCAGCTTGGGAGATGAGGGGGATGAGCAGTTCTTC
CASSLGDEGDEQFF
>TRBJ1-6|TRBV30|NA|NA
TGTGCCTGGATGCGACCGGAGAGGGCGCCCCTCCACTTT
CAWMRPERAPLHF
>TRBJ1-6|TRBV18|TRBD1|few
TGTGCCAGCTCCCCGGGGACAGGGACGAATTCACCCCTCCACTTT
CASSPGTGTNSPLHF
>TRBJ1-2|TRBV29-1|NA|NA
TGCAGCGTTGAGGACAACCCGAATCAGGGCTACACCTTC
CSVEDNPNQGYTF
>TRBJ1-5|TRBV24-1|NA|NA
TGTGCCACCAGTGATCCAACCCAGGGGAGAGGCAATCAGCCCCAGCATTTT
CATSDPTQGRGNQPQHF
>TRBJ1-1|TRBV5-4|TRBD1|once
TGTGCCAGCAGCTTGGGCGACAGGGGAGAAACTGAAGCTTTCTTT
CASSLGDRGETEAFF
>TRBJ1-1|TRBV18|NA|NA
TGTGCCAGCTCACCGGGGGCAGGCACTGAAGCTTTCTTT
CASSPGAGTEAFF
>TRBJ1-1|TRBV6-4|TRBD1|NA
TGTGCCAGCAGTGACCGGGACAGTGCCCCATGGGCTTTCTTT
CASSDRDSAPWAFF
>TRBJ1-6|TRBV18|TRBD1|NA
TGTGCCAGCTCACCAGGGACAGATTTTCTGGATTCACCCCTCCACTTT
CASSPGTDFLDSPLHF
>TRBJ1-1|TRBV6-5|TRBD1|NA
TGTGCCAGCATAACCGGGACAGGGTATACTGAAGCTTTCTTT
CASITGTGYTEAFF
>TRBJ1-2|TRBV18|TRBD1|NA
TGTGCCAGCTCACCAGGGACAGGGTACGGCTACACCTTC
CASSPGTGYGYTF
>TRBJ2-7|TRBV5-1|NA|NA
TGCGCCAGCAGTATCTCCTACGAGCAGTACTTC
CASSISYEQYF
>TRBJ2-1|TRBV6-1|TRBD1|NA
TGTGCCAGCAGTGAAGCCTTTTTCTCTGGACAGGGACACAATGAGCAGTTCTTC
CASSEAFFSGQGHNEQFF
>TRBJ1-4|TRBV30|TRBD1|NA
TGTGCCTGGAGTTCGGACAGGGCAACTAATGAAAAACTGTTTTTT
CAWSSDRATNEKLFF
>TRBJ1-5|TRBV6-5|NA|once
TGTGCCAGCACCTTAACCCAGGGTCAGCCCCAGCATTTT
CASTLTQGQPQHF
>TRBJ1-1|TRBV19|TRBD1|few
TGTGCCAGTAACCAACAGGGGTTATCTCTGATGAACACTGAAGCTTTCTTT
CASNQQGLSLMNTEAFF
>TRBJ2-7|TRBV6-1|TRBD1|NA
TGTGCCAGCAGTGACACAGGGGGGATGTCCGAGCAGTACTTC
CASSDTGGMSEQYF
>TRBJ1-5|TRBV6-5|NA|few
TGTGCCAGCATGCGAGATCGAGGTAGCAATCAGCCCCAGCATTTT
CASMRDRGSNQPQHF
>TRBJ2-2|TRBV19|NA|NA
TGTGCCAGTACGAGGACAGCTACTTCGAACACCGGGGAACTGTTTTTT
CASTRTATSNTGELFF
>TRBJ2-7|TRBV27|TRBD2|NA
TGTGCCAGCAGTTTACTGGGGGGGTCCAACGAGCAGTACTTC
CASSLLGGSNEQYF
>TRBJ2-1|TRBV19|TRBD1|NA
TGTGCCAGTAGTCCTCTGACAGGGAGATACCTGCGTGAGCAGTTCTTC
CASSPLTGRYLREQFF
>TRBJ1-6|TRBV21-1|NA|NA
TGTGCCAGCAGCAAAGGTGGTCGGGGTCCCAAAAAATCACCCCTCCACTTT
CASSKGGRGPKKSPLHF
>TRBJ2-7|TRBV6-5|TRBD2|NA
TGTGCCAGCAGTTACGCAGGGACTAGCTCCTACGAGCAGTACTTC
CASSYAGTSSYEQYF
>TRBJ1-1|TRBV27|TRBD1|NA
TGTGCCAGCAGTCGACAGGGGATTGAAGCTTTCTTT
CASSRQGIEAFF
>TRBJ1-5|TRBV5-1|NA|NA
TGCGCCAGCAGCGCCACGGGAGGGCCCAATCAGCCCCAGCATTTT
CASSATGGPNQPQHF
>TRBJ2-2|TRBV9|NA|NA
TGTGCCAGCAGCAAACAGGGCGCGAACACCGGGGAGCTGTTTTTT
CASSKQGANTGELFF
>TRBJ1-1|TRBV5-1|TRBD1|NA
TGCGCCAGCAGCGGACAGGGGGGCACTGAAGCTTTCTTT
CASSGQGGTEAFF
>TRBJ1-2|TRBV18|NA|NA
TGTGCCAGCTCACCAGGGGAGAACCTCTATGGCTACACCTTC
CASSPGENLYGYTF
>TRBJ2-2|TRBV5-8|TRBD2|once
TGTGCCAGCAGCCTCGGGACTAGCGTACGCACCGGGGAGCTGTTTTTT
CASSLGTSVRTGELFF
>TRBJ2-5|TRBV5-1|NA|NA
TGCGCCAGCAGCCCGTCCCAGTACTTC
CASSPSQYF
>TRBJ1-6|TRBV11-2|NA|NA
TGTGCCAGCAGCCCTACCTTAAGAGCTTATAACGGACCCCTCCACTTT
CASSPTLRAYNGPLHF
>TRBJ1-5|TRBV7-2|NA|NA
TGTGCCAGCAGCCAAGGCGGACAGACCAATCAGCCCCAGCATTTT
CASSQGGQTNQPQHF
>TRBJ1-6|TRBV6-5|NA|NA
TGTGCCAGCAGTTACGGTAAAGGAGCCCTCCACTTT
CASSYGKGALHF
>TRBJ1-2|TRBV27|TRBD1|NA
TGTGCCAGCAGTTTGGGACAGGGCAATGGCTACACCTTC
CASSLGQGNGYTF
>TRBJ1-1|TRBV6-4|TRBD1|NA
TGTGCCACCCCGGACAGGGGGCTTGGGAGGAACACTGAAGCTTTCTTT
CATPDRGLGRNTEAFF
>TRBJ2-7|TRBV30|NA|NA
TGTGCCTGGAATCTGGGAGGCCTATCCTACGAGCAGTACTTC
CAWNLGGLSYEQYF
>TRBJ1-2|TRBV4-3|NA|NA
TGCGCCAGCAGCCAAGGCCGCGGGCCGTCTCCTACATATGGCTACACCTTC
CASSQGRGPSPTYGYTF
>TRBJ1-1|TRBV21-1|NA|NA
TGTGCCAGCAGCATACGGCAGGTCGCCACTGAAGCTTTCTTT
CASSIRQVATEAFF
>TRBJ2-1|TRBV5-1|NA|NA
TGCGCCAGCAGCTTGGCCGTCTCCTACAATGAGCAGTTCTTC
CASSLAVSYNEQFF
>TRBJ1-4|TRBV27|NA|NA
TGTGCCAGCAGTTTATTTGTAGGGGTTTCTAATGAAAAACTGTTTTTT
CASSLFVGVSNEKLFF
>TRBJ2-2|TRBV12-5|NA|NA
TGTGCTAGTGGTTTCCGTTGGACAGATGGCGGGGAGCTGTTTTTT
CASGFRWTDGGELFF
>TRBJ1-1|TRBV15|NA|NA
TGTGCCACCAGCAGACCGACGGAGTTTGAAGCTTTCTTT
CATSRPTEFEAFF
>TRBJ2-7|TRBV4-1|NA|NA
TGCGCCAGCAGCCAAGATCGGTGGTTCTACGAGCAGTACTTC
CASSQDRWFYEQYF
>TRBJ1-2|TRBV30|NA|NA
TGTGCCTGGAGTCAAATCACTAACTATGGCTACACCTTC
CAWSQITNYGYTF
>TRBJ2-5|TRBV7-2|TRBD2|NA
TGTGCCAGCAGCCGGGCCGGGGGGGAGACCCAGTACTTC
CASSRAGGETQYF
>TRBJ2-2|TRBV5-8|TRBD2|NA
TGTGCCAGCACGGCTAGCGGTAACACCGGGGAGCTGTTTTTT
CASTASGNTGELFF